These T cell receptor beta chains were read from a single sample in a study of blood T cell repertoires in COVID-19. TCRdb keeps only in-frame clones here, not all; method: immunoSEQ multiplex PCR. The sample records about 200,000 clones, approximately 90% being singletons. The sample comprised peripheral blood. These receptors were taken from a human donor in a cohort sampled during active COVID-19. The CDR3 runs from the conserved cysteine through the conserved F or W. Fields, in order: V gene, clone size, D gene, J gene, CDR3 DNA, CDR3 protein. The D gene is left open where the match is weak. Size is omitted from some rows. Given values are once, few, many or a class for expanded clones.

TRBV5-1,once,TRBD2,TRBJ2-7,TGCGCCAGCAGCTTGTTCTCGACTAGCGGTACCTACGAGCAGTACTTC,CASSLFSTSGTYEQYF
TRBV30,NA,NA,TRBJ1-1,TGTGCCTGGAGCGAGGGTGATGGGGCTTTCTTT,CAWSEGDGAFF
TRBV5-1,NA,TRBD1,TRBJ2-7,TGCGCCAGCAGCCCCTACAGGGGGCTCGAAGAGCAGTACTTC,CASSPYRGLEEQYF
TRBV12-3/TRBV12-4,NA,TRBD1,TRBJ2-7,TGTGCCAGCAGTTTGGACAGGAACCACGAGCAGTACTTC,CASSLDRNHEQYF
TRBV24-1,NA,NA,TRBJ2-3,TGTGCCACCAGTGATGGAGGCGGGGCAATGGATACGCAGTATTTT,CATSDGGGAMDTQYF
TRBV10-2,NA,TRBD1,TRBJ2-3,TGCGCCAGCAGCGAACTCGGCCGACAGGGTTGGGCAGATACGCAGTATTTT,CASSELGRQGWADTQYF
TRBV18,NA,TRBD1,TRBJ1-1,TGTGCCAGCTCACCTCGACAGGGTATGAACACTGAAGCTTTCTTT,CASSPRQGMNTEAFF
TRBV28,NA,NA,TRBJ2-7,TGTGCCACCAAGACAAGCTACGAGCAGTACTTC,CATKTSYEQYF
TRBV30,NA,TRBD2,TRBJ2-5,TGTGCCTGGAGGCTAGCGGGGATCCAAGAGACCCAGTACTTC,CAWRLAGIQETQYF
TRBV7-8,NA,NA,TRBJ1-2,TGTGCCAGCAGCTTAGTATCCGTTACAGGGCAATGGGCTAACTATGGCTACACCTTC,CASSLVSVTGQWANYGYTF
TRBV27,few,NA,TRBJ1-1,TGTGCCAGCAGTCCTACTTCCTGGACTGAAGCTTTCTTT,CASSPTSWTEAFF
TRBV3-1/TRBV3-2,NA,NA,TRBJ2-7,TGTGCCAGCAGTCTCTCCTTCCGTAGCTACGAGCAGTACTTC,CASSLSFRSYEQYF
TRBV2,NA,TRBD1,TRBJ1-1,TGTGCCAGCAGGGGACAGGGTGCGCGGACTGAAGCTTTCTTT,CASRGQGARTEAFF
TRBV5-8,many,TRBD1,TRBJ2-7,TGTGCCAGCAGGGAACTTGGACAGGGAGGCGAGCAGTACTTC,CASRELGQGGEQYF
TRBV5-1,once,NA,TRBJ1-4,TGCGCCAGCAGCTTAAGAGGGACTAATGAAAAACTGTTTTTT,CASSLRGTNEKLFF
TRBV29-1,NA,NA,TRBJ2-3,TGCAGCGTCGGTCGTTCAGGTTCCTTTACAGATACGCAGTATTTT,CSVGRSGSFTDTQYF
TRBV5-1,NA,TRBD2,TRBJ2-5,TGCGCCAGCAGCTTGGAGCGGGGAGGGGAGACCCAGTACTTC,CASSLERGGETQYF
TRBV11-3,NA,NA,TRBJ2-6,TGTGCCAGCAGCCCCCACGGCCAGGGGATGTCTGGGGCCAACGTCCTGACTTTC,CASSPHGQGMSGANVLTF
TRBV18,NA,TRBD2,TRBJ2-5,TGTGCCAGCTCACCTACGCCGGGACTAGCGGGAGTTTTGGAGACCCAGTACTTC,CASSPTPGLAGVLETQYF
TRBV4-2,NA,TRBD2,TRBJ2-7,TGTGCCAGCAGCCAAGAAGTCCTAGCGGGACGCTCCTACGAGCAGTACTTC,CASSQEVLAGRSYEQYF
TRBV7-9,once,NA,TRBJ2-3,TGTGCCAGCAGCCCCCCAGGACTACGCACAGATACGCAGTATTTT,CASSPPGLRTDTQYF
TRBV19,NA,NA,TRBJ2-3,TGTGCCAGTAGTATGGACACAAGCACAGATACGCAGTATTTT,CASSMDTSTDTQYF
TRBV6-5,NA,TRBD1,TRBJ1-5,TGTGCCAGCGGATGGACAGGGGCGTATCAGCCCCAGCATTTT,CASGWTGAYQPQHF
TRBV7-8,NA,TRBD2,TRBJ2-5,TGTGCCAGCAGCTTACGGCCTAGCGGCCCCCAAGAGACCCAGTACTTC,CASSLRPSGPQETQYF
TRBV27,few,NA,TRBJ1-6,TGTGCCAGCAGTTTTTCCGGGTGGAATTCACCCCTCCACTTT,CASSFSGWNSPLHF
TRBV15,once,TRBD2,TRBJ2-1,TGTGCCACCAGCAGACCGGGGACTAGCGGTGGATATGAGCAGTTCTTC,CATSRPGTSGGYEQFF
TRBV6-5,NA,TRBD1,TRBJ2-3,TGTGCCAGCAGGCGGGGACAGGCCACAGATACGCAGTATTTT,CASRRGQATDTQYF
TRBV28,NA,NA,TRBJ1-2,TGTGCCAGCAGATCGGGGGGCCCTTATGGCTACACCTTC,CASRSGGPYGYTF
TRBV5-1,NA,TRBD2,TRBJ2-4,TGCGCCAGCAGCTTTAGCGGGGGCTTAGCCAAAAACATTCAGTACTTC,CASSFSGGLAKNIQYF
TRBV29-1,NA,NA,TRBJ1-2,TGCAGCGCTGCGACACCAGGAAAGGTCTATGGCTACACCTTC,CSAATPGKVYGYTF
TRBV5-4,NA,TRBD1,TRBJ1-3,TGTGCCAGCAGCCGGGACAGTTTGGGAAACACCATATATTTT,CASSRDSLGNTIYF
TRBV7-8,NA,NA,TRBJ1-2,TGTGCCAGCAGCCAAGCCCCCACAGGGTCCCCCCTTGGTGGCTACACCTTC,CASSQAPTGSPLGGYTF
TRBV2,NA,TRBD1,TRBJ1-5,TGTGCCAGCATCCCGGACAGGGGGAATCAGCCCCAGCATTTT,CASIPDRGNQPQHF
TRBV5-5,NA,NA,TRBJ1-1,TGTGCCAGCAGTGGAGGGGTGCGGACTGAAGCTTTCTTT,CASSGGVRTEAFF
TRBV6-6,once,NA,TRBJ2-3,TGTGCCAGCAGTTACGGCGACTTATCAGATACGCAGTATTTT,CASSYGDLSDTQYF
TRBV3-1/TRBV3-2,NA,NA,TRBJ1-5,TGTGCCAGCAGCCAAGATACAGGGCCGGTTCAGCCCCAGCATTTT,CASSQDTGPVQPQHF
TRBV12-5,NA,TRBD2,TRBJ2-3,TGTGCTAGTGGCCCCGGGACTAGCGGGTACACAGATACGCAGTATTTT,CASGPGTSGYTDTQYF
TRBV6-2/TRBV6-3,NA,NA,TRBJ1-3,TGTGCCAGCAGTTACTCCACAGGTTCTGGAAACACCATATATTTT,CASSYSTGSGNTIYF
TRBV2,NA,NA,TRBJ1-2,TGTGCCAGCAGTGTTCGGGGTTCTGATGGCTACACCTTC,CASSVRGSDGYTF
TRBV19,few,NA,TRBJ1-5,TGTGCCAGTAGTACAGACAGGTCGTTCCAGCCCCAGCATTTT,CASSTDRSFQPQHF
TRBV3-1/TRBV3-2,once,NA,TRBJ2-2,TGTGCCAGCAGCCAGCAGGGCGGTAGCACCGGGGAGCTGTTTTTT,CASSQQGGSTGELFF
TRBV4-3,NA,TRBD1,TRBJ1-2,TGCGCCAGCAGCCAAGATGTAGGGGGCTGGGGCTACACCTTC,CASSQDVGGWGYTF
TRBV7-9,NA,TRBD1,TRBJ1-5,TGTGCCAGCAGTGAGGGGGCGGGTCAGCCCCAGCATTTT,CASSEGAGQPQHF